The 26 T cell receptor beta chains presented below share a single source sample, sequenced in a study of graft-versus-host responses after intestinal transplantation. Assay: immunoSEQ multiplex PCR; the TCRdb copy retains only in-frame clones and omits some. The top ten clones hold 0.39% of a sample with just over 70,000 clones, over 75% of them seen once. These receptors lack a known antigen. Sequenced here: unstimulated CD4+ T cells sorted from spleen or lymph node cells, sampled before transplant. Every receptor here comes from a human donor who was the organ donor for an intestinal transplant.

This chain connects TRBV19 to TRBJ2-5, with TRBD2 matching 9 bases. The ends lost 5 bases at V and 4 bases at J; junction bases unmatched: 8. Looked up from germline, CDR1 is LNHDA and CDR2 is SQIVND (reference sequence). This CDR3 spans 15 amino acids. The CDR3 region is CASSRTRGGRETQYF. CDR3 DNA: TGTGCCAGTAGTCGTACGCGGGGGGGCCGAGAGACCCAGTACTTC.

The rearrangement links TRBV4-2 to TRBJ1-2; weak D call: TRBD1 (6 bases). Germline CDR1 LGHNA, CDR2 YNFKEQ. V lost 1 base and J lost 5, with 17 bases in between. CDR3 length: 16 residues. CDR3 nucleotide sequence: TGTGCCAGCAGCCAAGGGGGGGGCAGTCTGTCTTATGGCTACACCTTC. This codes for CASSQGGGSLSYGYTF.

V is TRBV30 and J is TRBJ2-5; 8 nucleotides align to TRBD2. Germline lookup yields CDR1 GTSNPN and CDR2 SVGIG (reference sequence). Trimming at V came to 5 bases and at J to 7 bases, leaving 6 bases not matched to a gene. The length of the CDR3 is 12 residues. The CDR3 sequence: CAWAGGSGTQYF. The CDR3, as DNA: TGTGCCTGGGCGGGAGGATCCGGGACCCAGTACTTC.

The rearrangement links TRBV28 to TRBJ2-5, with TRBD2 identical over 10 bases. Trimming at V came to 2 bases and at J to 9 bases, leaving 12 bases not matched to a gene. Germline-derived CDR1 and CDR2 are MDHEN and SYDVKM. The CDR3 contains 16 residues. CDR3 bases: TGTGCCAGCAGTTTAAACCTAGCGGGGGCCACCCGGCCCCAGTACTTC. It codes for CASSLNLAGATRPQYF.

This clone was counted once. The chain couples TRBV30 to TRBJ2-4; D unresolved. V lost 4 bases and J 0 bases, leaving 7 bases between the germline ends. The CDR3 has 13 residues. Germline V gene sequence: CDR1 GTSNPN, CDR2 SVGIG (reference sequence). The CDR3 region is CAWKPLAKNIQYF. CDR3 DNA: TGTGCCTGGAAGCCCTTAGCCAAAAACATTCAGTACTTC.

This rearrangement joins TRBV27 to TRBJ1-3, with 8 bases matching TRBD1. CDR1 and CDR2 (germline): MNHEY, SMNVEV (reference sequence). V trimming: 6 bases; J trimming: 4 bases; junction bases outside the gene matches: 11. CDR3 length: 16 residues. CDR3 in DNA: TGTGCCAGCAGGATGAACTCTCGGACAGGGGGAAACACCATATATTTT. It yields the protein CASRMNSRTGGNTIYF.

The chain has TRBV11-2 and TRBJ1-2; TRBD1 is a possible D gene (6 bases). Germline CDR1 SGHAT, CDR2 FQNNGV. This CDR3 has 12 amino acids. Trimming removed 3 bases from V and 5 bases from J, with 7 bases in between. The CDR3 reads CASSFGQYGYTF. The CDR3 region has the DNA TGTGCCAGCAGCTTCGGACAGTATGGCTACACCTTC.

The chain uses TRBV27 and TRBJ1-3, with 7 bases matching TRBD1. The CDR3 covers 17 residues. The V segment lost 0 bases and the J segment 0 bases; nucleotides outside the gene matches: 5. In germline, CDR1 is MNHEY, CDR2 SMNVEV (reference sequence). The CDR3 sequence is CASSLSGQLSSGNTIYF. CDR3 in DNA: TGTGCCAGCAGTTTATCGGGACAGTTAAGCTCTGGAAACACCATATATTTT.

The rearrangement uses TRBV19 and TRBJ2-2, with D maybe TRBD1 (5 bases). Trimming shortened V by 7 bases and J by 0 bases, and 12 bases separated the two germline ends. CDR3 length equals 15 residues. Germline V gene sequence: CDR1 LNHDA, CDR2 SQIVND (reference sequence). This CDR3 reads CASTATAPNTGELFF. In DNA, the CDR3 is TGTGCCAGTACTGCGACAGCCCCGAACACCGGGGAGCTGTTTTTT.

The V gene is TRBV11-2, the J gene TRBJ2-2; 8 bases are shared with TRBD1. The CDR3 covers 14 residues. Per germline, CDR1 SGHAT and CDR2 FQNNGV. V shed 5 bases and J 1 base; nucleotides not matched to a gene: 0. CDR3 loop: CASSTGGNTGELFF. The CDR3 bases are TGTGCCAGCAGCACAGGGGGGAACACCGGGGAGCTGTTTTTT.

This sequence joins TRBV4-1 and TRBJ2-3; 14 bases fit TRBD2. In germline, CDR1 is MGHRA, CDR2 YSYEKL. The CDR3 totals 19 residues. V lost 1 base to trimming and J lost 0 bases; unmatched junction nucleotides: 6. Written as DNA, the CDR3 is TGCGCCAGCAGCCAAGGGAGGACTAGCGGGGGGCATAGCACAGATACGCAGTATTTT. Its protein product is CASSQGRTSGGHSTDTQYF.

The CDR3: CARDLAGGPTDTQYF. The DNA of the CDR3 is TGTGCCAGAGATCTAGCGGGGGGGCCAACAGATACGCAGTATTTT. This chain connects TRBV2 to TRBJ2-3; TRBD2 agrees at 12 bases. Losses at the gene ends were 9 bases for V and 3 bases for J; bases not matched to a gene: 7. This CDR3 has 15 residues. Germline CDR1 reads SNHLY; CDR2 reads FYNNEI.

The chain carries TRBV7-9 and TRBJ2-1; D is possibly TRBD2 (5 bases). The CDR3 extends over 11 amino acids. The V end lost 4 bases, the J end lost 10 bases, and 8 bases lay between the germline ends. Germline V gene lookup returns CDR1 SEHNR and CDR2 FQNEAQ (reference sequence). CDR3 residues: CASSSVAEQFF. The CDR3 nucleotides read TGTGCCAGCAGCTCCGTAGCGGAGCAGTTCTTC.

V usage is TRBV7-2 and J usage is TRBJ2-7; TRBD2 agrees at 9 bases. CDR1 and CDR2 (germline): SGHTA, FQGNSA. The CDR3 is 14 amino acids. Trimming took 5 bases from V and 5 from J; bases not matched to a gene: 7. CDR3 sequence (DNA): TGTGCCAGCAGCCCAAGCGGGGGGCCGGACGAGCAGTACGTC. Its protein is CASSPSGGPDEQYV.

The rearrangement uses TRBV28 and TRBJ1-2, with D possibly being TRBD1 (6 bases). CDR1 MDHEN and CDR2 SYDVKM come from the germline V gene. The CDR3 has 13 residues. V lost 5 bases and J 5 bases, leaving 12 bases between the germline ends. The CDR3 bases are TGTGCCAGCAGTCTCCGGGACATGTATGGCTACACCTTC. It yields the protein CASSLRDMYGYTF.

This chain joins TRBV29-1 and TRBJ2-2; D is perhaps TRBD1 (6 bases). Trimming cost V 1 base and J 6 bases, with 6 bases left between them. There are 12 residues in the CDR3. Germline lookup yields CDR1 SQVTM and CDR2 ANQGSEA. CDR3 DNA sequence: TGCAGCGTTGAAGGGGGGCCCGGGGAGCTGTTTTTT. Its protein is CSVEGGPGELFF.

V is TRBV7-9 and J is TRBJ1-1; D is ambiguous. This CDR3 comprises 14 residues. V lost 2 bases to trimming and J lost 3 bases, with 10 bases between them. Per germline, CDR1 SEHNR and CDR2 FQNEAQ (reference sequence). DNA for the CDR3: TGTGCCAGCAGCTTAAGGGAGTTCGACACTGAAGCTTTCTTT. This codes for CASSLREFDTEAFF.

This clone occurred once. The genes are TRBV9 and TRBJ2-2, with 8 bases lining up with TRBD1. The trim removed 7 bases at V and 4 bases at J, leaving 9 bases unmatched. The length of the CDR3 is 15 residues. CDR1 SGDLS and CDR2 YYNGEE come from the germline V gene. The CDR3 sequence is CASSSTGVRTGELFF. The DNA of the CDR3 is TGTGCCAGCTCCTCGACAGGGGTGCGCACCGGGGAGCTGTTTTTT.

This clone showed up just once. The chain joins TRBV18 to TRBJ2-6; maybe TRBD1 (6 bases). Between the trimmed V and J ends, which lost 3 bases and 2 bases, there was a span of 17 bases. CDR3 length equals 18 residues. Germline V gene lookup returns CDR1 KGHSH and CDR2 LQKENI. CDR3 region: CASSPTTGTFAGANVLTF. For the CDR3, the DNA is TGTGCCAGCTCACCTACAACAGGGACGTTCGCTGGGGCCAACGTCCTGACTTTC.

The CDR3 loop reads CASSQGRAGVSNTGELFF. CDR3 bases: TGTGCCAGCAGCCAAGGGAGGGCGGGCGTGTCGAACACCGGGGAGCTGTTTTTT. The J gene is TRBJ2-2, the V gene TRBV14; weak D call: TRBD2 (6 bases). The CDR3 contains 18 residues. Germline CDR1 and CDR2: SGHDN and FVKESK. Trimming cost V 1 base and J 0 bases, with 15 bases left between them.

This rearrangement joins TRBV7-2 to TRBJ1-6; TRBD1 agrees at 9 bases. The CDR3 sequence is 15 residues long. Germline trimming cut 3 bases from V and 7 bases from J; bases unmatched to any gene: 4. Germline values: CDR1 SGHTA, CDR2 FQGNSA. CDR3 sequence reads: CASSFRDRANSPLHF. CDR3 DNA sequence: TGTGCCAGCAGCTTCCGGGACAGGGCCAATTCACCCCTCCACTTT.

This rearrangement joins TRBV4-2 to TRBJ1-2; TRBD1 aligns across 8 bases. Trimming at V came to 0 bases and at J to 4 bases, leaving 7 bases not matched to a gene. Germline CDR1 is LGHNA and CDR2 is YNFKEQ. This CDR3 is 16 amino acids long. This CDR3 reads CASSQDWGQEFYGYTF. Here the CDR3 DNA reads TGTGCCAGCAGCCAAGATTGGGGACAGGAATTCTATGGCTACACCTTC.

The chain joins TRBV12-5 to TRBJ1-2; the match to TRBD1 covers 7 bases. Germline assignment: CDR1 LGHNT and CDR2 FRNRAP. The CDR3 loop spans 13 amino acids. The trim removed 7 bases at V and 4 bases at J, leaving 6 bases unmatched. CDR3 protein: CASAWDSVYGYTF. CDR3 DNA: TGTGCTAGTGCCTGGGACAGCGTCTATGGCTACACCTTC.

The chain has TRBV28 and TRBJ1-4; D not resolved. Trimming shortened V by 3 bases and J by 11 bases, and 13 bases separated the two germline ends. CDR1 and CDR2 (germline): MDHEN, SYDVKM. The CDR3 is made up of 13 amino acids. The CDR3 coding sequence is TGTGCCAGCAGTTTTTTGTCAGGTTTTAAACTGTTTTTT. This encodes CASSFLSGFKLFF.

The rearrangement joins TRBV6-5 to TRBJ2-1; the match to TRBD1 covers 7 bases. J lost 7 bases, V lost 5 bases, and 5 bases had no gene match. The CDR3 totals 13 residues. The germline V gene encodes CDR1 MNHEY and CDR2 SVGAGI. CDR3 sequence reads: CASSRDSLNEQFF. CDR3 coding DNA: TGTGCCAGCAGTAGGGACAGTCTAAATGAGCAGTTCTTC.

CDR3 in DNA: TGTGCCAGCAGGACAGGGTGGGGGAACACTGAAGCTTTCTTT. Translation: CASRTGWGNTEAFF. The chain couples TRBV28 to TRBJ1-1; 7 bases are a match to TRBD1. The CDR3 consists of 14 residues. The V gene's germline CDR1 is MDHEN and CDR2 SYDVKM. Trimming took 6 bases from V and 1 from J; bases not matched to a gene: 5.